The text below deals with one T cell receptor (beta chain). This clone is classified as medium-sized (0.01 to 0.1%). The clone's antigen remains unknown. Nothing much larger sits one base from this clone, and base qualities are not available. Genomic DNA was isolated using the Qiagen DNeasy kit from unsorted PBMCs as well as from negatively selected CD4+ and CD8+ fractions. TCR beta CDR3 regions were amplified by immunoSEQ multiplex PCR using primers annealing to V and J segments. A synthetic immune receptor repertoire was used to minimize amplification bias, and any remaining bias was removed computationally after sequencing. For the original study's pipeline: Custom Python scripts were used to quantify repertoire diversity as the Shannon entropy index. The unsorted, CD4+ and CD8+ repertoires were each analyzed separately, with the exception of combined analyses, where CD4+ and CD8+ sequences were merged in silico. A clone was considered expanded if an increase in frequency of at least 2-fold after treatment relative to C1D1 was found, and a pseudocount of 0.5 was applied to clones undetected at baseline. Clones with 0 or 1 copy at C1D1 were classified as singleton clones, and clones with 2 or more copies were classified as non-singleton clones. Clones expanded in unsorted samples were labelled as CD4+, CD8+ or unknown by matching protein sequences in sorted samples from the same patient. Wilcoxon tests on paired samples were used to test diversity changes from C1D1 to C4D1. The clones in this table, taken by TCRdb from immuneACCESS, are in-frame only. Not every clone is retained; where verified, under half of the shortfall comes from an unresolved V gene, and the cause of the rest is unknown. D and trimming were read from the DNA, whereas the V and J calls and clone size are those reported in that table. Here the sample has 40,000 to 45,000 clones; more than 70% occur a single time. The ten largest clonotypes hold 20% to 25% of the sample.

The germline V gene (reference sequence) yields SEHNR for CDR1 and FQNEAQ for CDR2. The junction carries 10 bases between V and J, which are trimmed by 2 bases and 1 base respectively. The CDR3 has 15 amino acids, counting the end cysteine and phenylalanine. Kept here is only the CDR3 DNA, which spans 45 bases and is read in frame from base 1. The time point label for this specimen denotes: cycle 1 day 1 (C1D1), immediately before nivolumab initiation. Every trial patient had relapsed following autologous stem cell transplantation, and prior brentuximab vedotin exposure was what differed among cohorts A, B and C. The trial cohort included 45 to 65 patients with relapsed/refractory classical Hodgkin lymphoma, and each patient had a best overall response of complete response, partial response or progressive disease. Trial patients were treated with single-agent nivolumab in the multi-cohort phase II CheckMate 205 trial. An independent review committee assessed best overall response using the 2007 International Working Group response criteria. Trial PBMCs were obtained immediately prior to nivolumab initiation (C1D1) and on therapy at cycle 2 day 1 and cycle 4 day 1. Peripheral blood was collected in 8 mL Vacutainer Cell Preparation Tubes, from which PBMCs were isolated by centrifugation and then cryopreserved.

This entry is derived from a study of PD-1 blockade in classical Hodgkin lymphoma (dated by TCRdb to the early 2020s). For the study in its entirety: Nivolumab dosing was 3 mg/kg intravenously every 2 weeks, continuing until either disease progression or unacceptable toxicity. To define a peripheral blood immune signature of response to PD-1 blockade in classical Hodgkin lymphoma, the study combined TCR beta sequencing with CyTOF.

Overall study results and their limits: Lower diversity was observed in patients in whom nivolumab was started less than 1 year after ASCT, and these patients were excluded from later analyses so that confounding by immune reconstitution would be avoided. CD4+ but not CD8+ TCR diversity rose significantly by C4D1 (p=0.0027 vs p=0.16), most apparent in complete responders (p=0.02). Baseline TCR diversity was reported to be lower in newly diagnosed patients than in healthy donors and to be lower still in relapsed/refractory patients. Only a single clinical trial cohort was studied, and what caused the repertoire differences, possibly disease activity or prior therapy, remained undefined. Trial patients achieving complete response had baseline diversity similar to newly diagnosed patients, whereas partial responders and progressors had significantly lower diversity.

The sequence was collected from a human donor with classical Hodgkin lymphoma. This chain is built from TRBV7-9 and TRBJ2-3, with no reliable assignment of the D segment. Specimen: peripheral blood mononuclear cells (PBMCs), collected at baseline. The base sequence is TGTGCCAGCAGCTTAATCCCCAGCGGCACAGATACGCAGTATTTT. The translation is CASSLIPSGTDTQYF.